The T cell receptor (beta chain) described here comes from a study of cytomegalovirus exposure and HLA in healthy donors. PCR involved 60 Vbeta and 13 Jbeta primers. Generated by immunoSEQ multiplex PCR, the TCRdb table keeps only in-frame clones and is missing some. Counted here are under 130,000 clones, approximately 80% occurring once; the ten biggest clones make up 5.2%. The CDR3 has 16 amino acids. Trimming removed 2 bases from V and 3 bases from J; junction bases left unmatched: 9. Per germline, CDR1 GTSNPN and CDR2 SVGIG (reference sequence). J is TRBJ2-5 and V is TRBV30; 10 nucleotides align to TRBD1. The TCR sequence derives from a female donor in good health and CMV-seropositive. The specimen sequenced was PBMCs. Here the CDR3 reads CAWSPLGTGAKETQYF. CDR3 in DNA: TGTGCCTGGAGTCCACTCGGGACAGGGGCTAAAGAGACCCAGTACTTC.